Each of the 29 T cell receptor beta chains below was sequenced from the same sample in a study of blood T cell repertoires in COVID-19. Assay: immunoSEQ multiplex PCR; the TCRdb copy retains only in-frame clones and omits some. The data contain 120,000 to 150,000 clones, approximately 85% of them seen just once; the ten biggest clones take up roughly 2.6%. The sample comprised peripheral blood. These receptor sequences come from a human donor with acute or convalescent COVID-19. The donor label of this sample is uncertain.

This clone was counted only a few times. The V call is TRBV7-8, the J call TRBJ1-4; D gene uncertain. The germline gives CDR1 SGHVS, CDR2 FQNEAQ. V was trimmed by 5 bases and J by 1 base, leaving 11 bases between them. This CDR3 has 15 amino acids. CDR3 sequence reads: CASSEAGRTNEKLFF. As DNA, the CDR3 is TGTGCCAGCAGCGAGGCGGGGAGAACTAATGAAAAACTGTTTTTT.

The chain links TRBV29-1 to TRBJ2-3; D is unclear. CDR1 SQVTM and CDR2 ANQGSEA come from the germline V gene. The V gene lost 4 bases and the J gene lost 0 bases, with 8 bases spanning the gap. CDR3 length: 13 amino acids. The CDR3 reads CSVGPESTDTQYF. The DNA for the CDR3 is TGCAGCGTTGGTCCAGAAAGCACAGATACGCAGTATTTT.

The chain couples TRBV9 to TRBJ2-3; tentatively, D is TRBD1 (5 bases). This CDR3 region has 14 residues. V lost 1 base, J lost 4 bases, and 10 bases lay in between. Per germline, CDR1 SGDLS and CDR2 YYNGEE. The CDR3 DNA is TGTGCCAGCAGCGTACAGGGTTTCGCAGATACGCAGTATTTT. It encodes CASSVQGFADTQYF.

The V gene is TRBV5-4, the J gene TRBJ2-7, with 9 bases lining up with TRBD2. CDR1 and CDR2 (germline): SGHNT, YYREEE (reference sequence). The CDR3 length is 17 residues. V was clipped by 1 base and J by 2 bases; unmatched bases: 10. CDR3 bases: TGTGCCAGCAGCTTGTCTAGCGGGGCAAAACCCCCCTACGAGCAGTACTTC. Its protein is CASSLSSGAKPPYEQYF. The variable domain in full, completed from reference TRBV5-4 and TRBJ2-7, reads ETGVTQSPTHLIKTRGQQVTLRCSSQSGHNTVSWYQQALGQGPQFIFQYYREEENGRGNFPPRFSGLQFPNYSSELNVNALELDDSALYLCASSLSSGAKPPYEQYFGPGTRLTVT.

The CDR3 nucleotides are TGTGCCAGCAGTTCACGGACTCGCGGGCCAGATACGCAGTATTTT. This sequence encodes CASSSRTRGPDTQYF. V usage is TRBV27 and J usage is TRBJ2-3; D is perhaps TRBD2 (5 bases). The CDR3 sequence is 15 residues long. The germline gives CDR1 MNHEY, CDR2 SMNVEV (reference sequence). V lost 4 bases, J lost 4 bases, and 15 bases lay in between.

The V and J genes are TRBV24-1 and TRBJ2-5; 8 positions match TRBD1. The CDR3 has 15 residues. The V segment lost 3 bases and the J segment 5 bases; nucleotides outside the gene matches: 7. In germline, CDR1 is KGHDR, CDR2 SFDVKD. The CDR3 region is CATSDAGGAGETQYF. The CDR3 DNA sequence: TGTGCCACCAGTGATGCAGGGGGCGCGGGGGAGACCCAGTACTTC.

DNA of the CDR3: TGTGCCAGCAGCTTGGCACAGCAAGAAAAACTGTTTTTT. Translated: CASSLAQQEKLFF. The chain joins TRBV5-5 to TRBJ1-4; D gene ambiguous. V lost 0 bases, J lost 8 bases, and 8 bases lay in between. Germline CDR1 reads SGHKS; CDR2 reads YYEKEE (reference sequence). The CDR3 is 13 amino acids.

This chain links TRBV20-1 with TRBJ2-7, with 7 bases identical to TRBD2. J lost 5 bases, V lost 6 bases, and 4 bases had no gene match. CDR1 is DFQATT, CDR2 SNEGSKA, per germline (reference sequence). There are 11 residues in the CDR3. The CDR3 region is CSASGLDEQYF. CDR3 nucleotides: TGCAGTGCCTCTGGACTAGACGAGCAGTACTTC.

This sequence joins TRBV9 and TRBJ1-6; 9 bases agree with TRBD1. The V segment lost 5 bases and the J segment 9 bases; nucleotides outside the gene matches: 12. The CDR3 is 16 residues long. In germline, CDR1 is SGDLS, CDR2 YYNGEE. Here the CDR3 reads CASRKGLGQGASPLHF. CDR3 nucleotide sequence: TGTGCCAGCAGAAAAGGGCTGGGACAGGGAGCTTCACCCCTCCACTTT.

This chain joins TRBV13 and TRBJ1-1; no reliable D call. V lost 1 base to trimming and J lost 4 bases, with 10 bases between them. The CDR3 loop spans 14 amino acids. Per the germline V gene, CDR1 is PRHDT and CDR2 is FYEKMQ (reference sequence). CDR3 in DNA: TGTGCCAGCAGCTTAGCTCACGGAGCCACTGAAGCTTTCTTT. It translates to CASSLAHGATEAFF.

The chain recombines TRBV9 with TRBJ2-5; no reliable D call. The CDR3 extends over 16 amino acids. Germline CDR1 SGDLS, CDR2 YYNGEE. With 0 bases removed from V and 3 bases from J, the gap between germline ends came to 15 bases. In DNA form, the CDR3 reads TGTGCCAGCAGCGTAGGAGTGGGCAGGTCGAAAGAGACCCAGTACTTC. Its translation is CASSVGVGRSKETQYF.

The chain uses TRBV19 and TRBJ1-1, with TRBD1 matching over 11 bases. Trimming at V came to 6 bases and at J to 0 bases, leaving 9 bases not matched to a gene. CDR1 is LNHDA, CDR2 SQIVND, per germline (reference sequence). This CDR3 has 17 residues. The chain's CDR3 is CASRGTDRGLMNTEAFF. The CDR3 DNA reads TGTGCCAGTAGGGGGACGGACAGGGGGCTCATGAACACTGAAGCTTTCTTT.

The V and J genes are TRBV7-3 and TRBJ2-3; 8 bases are a match to TRBD2. The V segment lost 5 bases and the J segment 6 bases; nucleotides outside the gene matches: 16. This CDR3 has 17 amino acids. CDR1 and CDR2 from the germline V gene are SGHTA and FQGTGA. CDR3 amino acids: CASSRTPSGLVGDTQYF. The CDR3 coding sequence is TGTGCCAGCAGCCGCACGCCATCGGGACTAGTGGGGGATACGCAGTATTTT.

CDR3 in DNA: TGCAGCGCTGGGGGGGGTGCAGGAGATACGCAGTATTTT. Its translation: CSAGGGAGDTQYF. The rearrangement links TRBV29-1 to TRBJ2-3; 7 positions match TRBD2. Trimming took 7 bases from V and 5 from J; bases not matched to a gene: 9. Germline V gene sequence: CDR1 SQVTM, CDR2 ANQGSEA. The CDR3 loop spans 13 amino acids.

The rearrangement joins TRBV5-6 to TRBJ1-6; D is possibly TRBD1 (6 bases). V shed 1 base and J shed 6 bases, with 17 bases lying between them. This CDR3 is built from 17 residues. Germline-derived CDR1 and CDR2 are SGHDT and YYEEEE. CDR3 amino acids: CASSLPGGLGRNSPLHF. DNA of the CDR3: TGTGCCAGCAGCTTGCCGGGGGGGCTGGGTCGTAATTCACCCCTCCACTTT.

The chain carries TRBV7-9 and TRBJ2-3; 11 nucleotides align to TRBD2. CDR1 SEHNR and CDR2 FQNEAQ come from the germline V gene (reference sequence). The CDR3 covers 16 residues. The V gene end was trimmed by 5 bases and the J gene end by 6 bases; junction bases not matched to a gene: 10. CDR3 nucleotides: TGTGCCAGCAGCCTTAGACTAGCGGGGCCTTTTGATACGCAGTATTTT. Amino acids: CASSLRLAGPFDTQYF.

The CDR3 DNA follows: TGCGCCAGCAGCCTTCAGGGGGCGCGGACAGATACGCAGTATTTT. Encoded protein: CASSLQGARTDTQYF. The chain employs TRBV5-1 and TRBJ2-3; 8 bases line up with TRBD1. J gave up 3 bases and V 4 bases, and 7 bases lay outside the gene matches. The germline V gene encodes CDR1 SGHRS and CDR2 YFSETQ. This CDR3 spans 15 amino acids.

The chain uses TRBV30 and TRBJ1-6, with D perhaps TRBD1 (5 bases). CDR1 is GTSNPN and CDR2 is SVGIG in the germline V gene (reference sequence). The CDR3 extends over 13 amino acids. The DNA of the CDR3 is TGTGCATTTCGGCAGGGAGGAAATTCACCCCTCCACTTT. Encoded protein: CAFRQGGNSPLHF.

V and J are TRBV2 and TRBJ1-2; D might be TRBD1 (6 bases). Germline V gives CDR1 SNHLY, CDR2 FYNNEI. This CDR3 is 16 amino acids long. The V end lost 4 bases, the J end lost 0 bases, and 15 bases lay between the germline ends. The CDR3 nucleotides read TGTGCCAGCAGTGTGCGAGGGGACAAAGCTAACTATGGCTACACCTTC. As protein: CASSVRGDKANYGYTF.

Points on this clone: One junction end disagrees with the germline gene, perhaps due to a read error. The rearrangement links TRBV19 to TRBJ1-1; no firm D call. Looked up from germline, CDR1 is LNHDA and CDR2 is SQIVND (reference sequence). CDR3 size: 11 residues. The CDR3 spells CASRALAEAFF. Here the CDR3 DNA reads TGTGCCAGTAGGGCCCTAGCTGAGGCTTTCTTT. Filled out from reference TRBV19 and TRBJ1-1, the complete variable domain reads DGGITQSPKYLFRKEGQNVTLSCEQNLNHDAMYWYRQDPGQGLRLIYYSQIVNDFQKGDIAEGYSVSREKKESFPLTVTSAQKNPTAFYLCASRALAEAFFGQGTRLTVV.

The chain recombines TRBV18 with TRBJ2-7; 7 bases match TRBD1. V dropped 4 bases and J dropped 4; count of bases not matched to a gene: 7. This CDR3 comprises 14 residues. The germline gives CDR1 KGHSH, CDR2 LQKENI. The CDR3 DNA follows: TGTGCCAGCTCACTGGGACAGCCCGTTTACGAGCAGTACTTC. Amino acid sequence: CASSLGQPVYEQYF.

The chain couples TRBV27 to TRBJ1-5; 9 nucleotides line up with TRBD1. V lost 5 bases to trimming and J lost 2 bases; unmatched junction nucleotides: 4. Germline-derived CDR1 and CDR2 are MNHEY and SMNVEV (reference sequence). The CDR3 is 15 amino acids. The CDR3 sequence: CASSGRQGGNQPQHF. CDR3 DNA: TGTGCCAGCAGTGGCCGACAGGGGGGCAATCAGCCCCAGCATTTT.

The chain joins TRBV19 to TRBJ1-4; no firm D call. Germline lookup yields CDR1 LNHDA and CDR2 SQIVND (reference sequence). This CDR3 has 14 amino acids. V lost 4 bases and J lost 4, with 10 bases in between. In DNA, the CDR3 is TGTGCCAGTAGTACAACTCAAGTTAATGAAAAACTGTTTTTT. Translating it yields CASSTTQVNEKLFF.

In this sample, this clone turned up a few times. The V call is TRBV10-3, the J call TRBJ2-5; a possible D gene is TRBD2 (6 bases). This CDR3 spans 13 amino acids. Trimming cost V 11 bases and J 5 bases, with 18 bases left between them. Germline V CDR1 and CDR2: ENHRY, SYGVKD. The CDR3 DNA is TGTGCCTCGGGAGAGGGGTTTGAGGAGACCCAGTACTTC. Protein sequence: CASGEGFEETQYF.

V gene TRBV20-1 combines with J gene TRBJ1-1; no reliable D call. Per the germline V gene, CDR1 is DFQATT and CDR2 is SNEGSKA (reference sequence). V was cut by 3 bases and J by 2 bases, with 7 bases left in between. The CDR3 spans 12 residues. CDR3 region: CSASQQNTEAFF. The CDR3 nucleotides are TGCAGTGCTAGTCAACAAAACACTGAAGCTTTCTTT.

The chain combines TRBV2 with TRBJ1-1, with D uncertain. Trimming took 7 bases from V and 0 from J, leaving 9 bases between them. There are 13 residues in the CDR3. Germline loops: CDR1 SNHLY, CDR2 FYNNEI. The CDR3 region has the DNA TGTGCCAGCACCCTTGACATGAACACTGAAGCTTTCTTT. It translates to CASTLDMNTEAFF.

This rearrangement joins TRBV12-3 or TRBV12-4 to TRBJ1-2, with 9 nucleotides matching TRBD1. The trim removed 6 bases at V and 4 bases at J, leaving 3 bases unmatched. This CDR3 has 13 residues. The CDR3 sequence is CASRPGQGYGYTF. CDR3 bases: TGTGCCAGCAGACCGGGACAGGGCTATGGCTACACCTTC.

In this sample, this clone turned up once. The rearrangement joins TRBV5-6 to TRBJ1-1; 8 bases agree with TRBD1. This CDR3 has 14 residues. Germline V gene lookup returns CDR1 SGHDT and CDR2 YYEEEE. The J segment lost 6 bases and the V segment lost 2 bases, leaving 6 bases of the junction unmatched. CDR3 loop: CASSFLAGGPEAFF. The CDR3 DNA is TGTGCCAGCAGCTTCCTCGCAGGGGGCCCTGAAGCTTTCTTT.

V usage is TRBV5-1 and J usage is TRBJ2-2; D gene uncertain. The V gene lost 4 bases and the J gene lost 4 bases, with 14 bases spanning the gap. The length of the CDR3 is 15 residues. Per the germline V gene, CDR1 is SGHRS and CDR2 is YFSETQ. The chain's CDR3 is CASSPVTSGTGELFF. DNA of the CDR3: TGCGCCAGCAGCCCCGTTACATCTGGCACCGGGGAGCTGTTTTTT.